A single sample gave rise to the 31 T cell receptor beta chains below, sequenced in a study of blood T cell repertoires in COVID-19. Profiled with immunoSEQ multiplex PCR; TCRdb holds only in-frame clones, not every one. In the table there are about 110,000 clones, about 85% of which are singletons. Input material: peripheral blood. The origin of the receptors is a human donor in a cohort sampled during active COVID-19.

CDR3 sequence: CASSGGTSGSHEQYF. In DNA form, the CDR3 reads TGCGCCAGCAGCGGCGGGACTAGCGGGAGTCACGAGCAGTACTTC. The genes are TRBV5-1 and TRBJ2-7; 14 bases line up with TRBD2. The V gene end was trimmed by 4 bases and the J gene end by 5 bases; junction bases not matched to a gene: 5. This CDR3 has 15 residues. Per the germline V gene, CDR1 is SGHRS and CDR2 is YFSETQ.

The chain combines TRBV6-5 with TRBJ2-7, with 9 bases that match TRBD2. The CDR3 has 15 residues. Germline loops: CDR1 MNHEY, CDR2 SVGAGI. V gave up 7 bases and J gave up 4 bases; unmatched junction bases: 11. The chain's CDR3 is CASTRFSGSAYEQYF. CDR3 DNA sequence: TGTGCCAGCACCAGATTTAGCGGGAGTGCGTACGAGCAGTACTTC.

The V and J genes are TRBV2 and TRBJ1-5, with D possibly being TRBD1 (5 bases). The V gene lost 4 bases and the J gene lost 7 bases, with 11 bases spanning the gap. CDR1 is SNHLY and CDR2 is FYNNEI in the germline V gene. The CDR3 has 13 amino acids. Here the CDR3 reads CASSGGEEQPQHF. For the CDR3, the DNA is TGTGCCAGCAGTGGAGGGGAGGAACAGCCCCAGCATTTT.

V usage is TRBV7-8 and J usage is TRBJ2-2; tentative D call: TRBD2 (5 bases). Between the trimmed V and J ends, which lost 2 bases and 0 bases, there was a span of 10 bases. This CDR3 is 16 amino acids long. Germline assignment: CDR1 SGHVS and CDR2 FQNEAQ. Here the CDR3 reads CASSLSRVTNTGELFF. The CDR3 bases are TGTGCCAGCAGCTTATCGCGGGTTACGAACACCGGGGAGCTGTTTTTT.

This clone has only a few counts. V is TRBV20-1 and J is TRBJ1-1; D is ambiguous. Trimming took 2 bases from V and 5 from J, leaving 6 bases between them. Per germline, CDR1 DFQATT and CDR2 SNEGSKA (reference sequence). The CDR3 is 11 amino acids. The CDR3 DNA reads as TGCAGTGCTAGACGGGTAACTGAAGCTTTCTTT. Protein sequence: CSARRVTEAFF.

The genes are TRBV7-2 and TRBJ2-5, with 9 bases fitting TRBD1. In germline, CDR1 is SGHTA, CDR2 FQGNSA. J was trimmed by 13 bases and V by 8 bases; bases with no gene match: 11. This CDR3 is built from 12 residues. In DNA form, the CDR3 reads TGTGCCAGCGCGCCAGACAGGGGGTCCCCGTACTTC. This sequence encodes CASAPDRGSPYF.

CDR3 bases: TGTGCCAGCAGCTTAGGGACAGGGGTTTACACTGAAGCTTTCTTT. This encodes CASSLGTGVYTEAFF. The chain couples TRBV7-8 to TRBJ1-1; 9 bases agree with TRBD1. Trimming at V came to 1 base and at J to 3 bases, leaving 3 bases not matched to a gene. The germline CDR1 and CDR2 sequences are SGHVS and FQNEAQ. The CDR3 has 15 amino acids. Filled out from reference TRBV7-8 and TRBJ1-1, the complete variable domain reads GAGVSQSPRYKVAKRGQDVALRCDPISGHVSLFWYQQALGQGPEFLTYFQNEAQLDKSGLPSDRFFAERPEGSVSTLKIQRTQQEDSAVYLCASSLGTGVYTEAFFGQGTRLTVV.

This sequence joins TRBV2 and TRBJ1-1; 10 nucleotides match TRBD1. Germline-derived CDR1 and CDR2 are SNHLY and FYNNEI. The CDR3 runs to 16 residues. Trimming removed 8 bases from V and 2 bases from J; junction bases left unmatched: 11. The CDR3 nucleotides read TGTGCCAGCGCCCCTAAGACAGGGGGCGAAAACACTGAAGCTTTCTTT. Protein product: CASAPKTGGENTEAFF.

The rearrangement uses TRBV6-5 and TRBJ2-2; D unclear. The germline V and J ends were trimmed by 7 bases and 4 bases, with 16 bases remaining between them. The germline V gene encodes CDR1 MNHEY and CDR2 SVGAGI. The CDR3 loop spans 15 amino acids. As DNA, the CDR3 is TGTGCCAGCATCAGGAAGGCGTCCGGCACCGGGGAGCTGTTTTTT. It codes for CASIRKASGTGELFF.

V usage is TRBV12-3 or TRBV12-4 and J usage is TRBJ1-2; D may be TRBD1 (5 bases). Trimming pared 5 bases from V and 4 bases from J, leaving 8 bases between. The length of the CDR3 is 12 residues. The CDR3 protein is CASSEDSYGYTF. In DNA form, the CDR3 reads TGTGCCAGCAGTGAAGACAGCTATGGCTACACCTTC.

The J gene is TRBJ1-1, the V gene TRBV4-2; 7 nucleotides line up with TRBD1. Germline-derived CDR1 and CDR2 are LGHNA and YNFKEQ. The CDR3 consists of 14 residues. The V gene end was trimmed by 9 bases and the J gene end by 1 base; junction bases not matched to a gene: 8. The CDR3 DNA sequence: TGTGCCAGTTCTAACGGGGACAGGAACACTGAAGCTTTCTTT. The encoded protein is CASSNGDRNTEAFF.

The genes are TRBV7-9 and TRBJ2-3, with TRBD2 as a possible D gene (6 bases). The germline V and J ends were trimmed by 3 bases and 2 bases, with 9 bases remaining between them. Per the germline V gene, CDR1 is SEHNR and CDR2 is FQNEAQ (reference sequence). This CDR3 is 14 amino acids long. CDR3 sequence: CASSLGGNTDTQYF. The CDR3 DNA is TGTGCCAGCAGCTTGGGGGGTAACACAGATACGCAGTATTTT.

Turning to this clone: Other DNA variants within this sample encode the same CDR3. This chain connects TRBV7-3 to TRBJ2-5; 8 bases fit TRBD1. Per germline, CDR1 SGHTA and CDR2 FQGTGA. The CDR3 consists of 13 residues. The junction had 2 bases not matched to a gene; V was cut back by 4 bases and J by 4 bases. CDR3 DNA: TGTGCCAGCAGCTCCGGACAGGGAGAGACCCAGTACTTC. This encodes CASSSGQGETQYF.

The chain is built from TRBV5-4 and TRBJ2-5, with 8 bases matching TRBD1. V trimming: 0 bases; J trimming: 2 bases; junction bases outside the gene matches: 6. CDR3 length equals 16 residues. The germline gives CDR1 SGHNT, CDR2 YYREEE (reference sequence). For the CDR3, the DNA is TGTGCCAGCAGCTTGGTGACAGGGGTCGGGCAAGAGACCCAGTACTTC. Translated: CASSLVTGVGQETQYF. Variable domain in full (rest from reference TRBV5-4 and TRBJ2-5): ETGVTQSPTHLIKTRGQQVTLRCSSQSGHNTVSWYQQALGQGPQFIFQYYREEENGRGNFPPRFSGLQFPNYSSELNVNALELDDSALYLCASSLVTGVGQETQYFGPGTRLLVL.

The V gene is TRBV1, the J gene TRBJ2-7; the table names TRBD2, a call not compared with the DNA. TRBV1 is noted as a pseudogene. The length of the CDR3 is 13 residues. CDR3 DNA: TGCACCAGCAGCCAATTCCGGGAACACGAGCAGTACTTC. Translation: CTSSQFREHEQYF.

In its sample, this clone was seen a few times. The chain recombines TRBV7-2 with TRBJ1-2, with D possibly matching TRBD1 (6 bases). Between the trimmed V and J ends, which lost 0 bases and 2 bases, there was a span of 10 bases. The CDR3 covers 15 residues. From germline, CDR1 is SGHTA and CDR2 FQGNSA. The CDR3 DNA reads as TGTGCCAGCAGCTTAGCTTTTGGACAGAACTATGGCTACACCTTC. Translating gives CASSLAFGQNYGYTF.

The chain uses TRBV5-4 and TRBJ2-7; D is perhaps TRBD2 (5 bases). The CDR3 extends over 11 amino acids. V lost 1 base to trimming and J lost 7 bases, with 6 bases between them. CDR1 is SGHNT and CDR2 is YYREEE in the germline V gene (reference sequence). DNA for the CDR3: TGTGCCAGCAGCTTGTCGGGGGAGCAGTACTTC. Protein sequence: CASSLSGEQYF.

CDR3 sequence reads: CAWKREGRNEQFF. CDR3 DNA sequence: TGTGCCTGGAAGCGGGAGGGCCGCAATGAGCAGTTCTTC. The chain uses TRBV30 and TRBJ2-1, with 10 bases lining up with TRBD2. The germline CDR1 and CDR2 sequences are GTSNPN and SVGIG (reference sequence). V shed 4 bases, J shed 6 bases, and the junction held 3 bases outside the gene matches. The CDR3 sequence is 13 residues long.

This chain connects TRBV6-2 or TRBV6-3 to TRBJ2-7; D not resolved. Looked up from germline, CDR1 is MNHEY and CDR2 is SVGEGT. The CDR3 totals 14 residues. V lost 3 bases to trimming and J lost 0 bases, with 9 bases between them. In nucleotides, the CDR3 is TGTGCCAGCAGTTATTACGAGGTCTCCTACGAGCAGTACTTC. This codes for CASSYYEVSYEQYF.

J is TRBJ2-7 and V is TRBV7-9; 11 bases agree with TRBD1. The CDR3 has 15 residues. The V and J ends lost 6 bases and 0 bases, in that order; junction bases with no gene match: 4. The germline CDR1 and CDR2 sequences are SEHNR and FQNEAQ (reference sequence). The CDR3 loop is CASSQDRGPSYEQYF. CDR3 coding DNA: TGTGCCAGCAGTCAGGACAGGGGGCCCTCCTACGAGCAGTACTTC. The entire variable domain, with the rest obtained from reference TRBV7-9 and TRBJ2-7, is as follows: DTGVSQNPRHKITKRGQNVTFRCDPISEHNRLYWYRQTLGQGPEFLTYFQNEAQLEKSRLLSDRFSAERPKGSFSTLEIQRTEQGDSAMYLCASSQDRGPSYEQYFGPGTRLTVT.

The rearrangement uses TRBV4-1 and TRBJ1-3; D perhaps matches TRBD1 (5 bases). This CDR3 is built from 15 residues. The germline CDR1 and CDR2 sequences are MGHRA and YSYEKL. Trimming took 1 base from V and 0 from J, leaving 7 bases between them. CDR3 nucleotides: TGCGCCAGCAGCCAAGGTCAGGGCTCTGGAAACACCATATATTTT. Translating gives CASSQGQGSGNTIYF.

Ten or more counts support this clone. The same CDR3 is also encoded by other DNA sequences in this sample. The chain uses TRBV28 and TRBJ1-5; 9 bases are shared with TRBD1. The J segment lost 4 bases and the V segment lost 5 bases, leaving 3 bases of the junction unmatched. The V gene's germline CDR1 is MDHEN and CDR2 SYDVKM. CDR3 length: 14 residues. CDR3 protein: CASSPGTGNQPQHF. The CDR3 nucleotides are TGTGCCAGCAGTCCCGGGACAGGGAATCAGCCCCAGCATTTT.

The chain carries TRBV7-2 and TRBJ1-2, with D possibly being TRBD1 (6 bases). The length of the CDR3 is 16 residues. The germline V gene encodes CDR1 SGHTA and CDR2 FQGNSA. Trimming cost V 7 bases and J 6 bases, with 24 bases left between them. CDR3 loop: CASTPNSGGGLNGYTF. In DNA form, the CDR3 reads TGTGCCAGCACTCCGAATTCGGGAGGGGGTCTAAATGGCTACACCTTC.

The genes are TRBV4-1 and TRBJ2-7; D is unresolved. Trimming stripped 3 bases from V and 2 bases from J, with 8 bases between. Germline CDR1 is MGHRA and CDR2 is YSYEKL. This CDR3 has 13 amino acids. CDR3 sequence: CASSHPRAYEQYF. As DNA, the CDR3 is TGCGCCAGCAGCCACCCCCGGGCCTACGAGCAGTACTTC.

There are many counts of this clone. The chain links TRBV6-2 or TRBV6-3 to TRBJ1-5, with D perhaps TRBD1 (6 bases). V dropped 2 bases and J dropped 0 bases, with 14 bases sitting between them. CDR3 length: 17 amino acids. Germline-derived CDR1 and CDR2 are MNHEY and SVGEGT. The CDR3 region has the DNA TGTGCCAGCAGTTACCCATCGGACAGTTATAGCAATCAGCCCCAGCATTTT. As protein: CASSYPSDSYSNQPQHF.

This chain joins TRBV28 and TRBJ1-1; the D gene is possibly TRBD1 (6 bases). The CDR3 totals 16 residues. Germline V gives CDR1 MDHEN, CDR2 SYDVKM. V lost 5 bases to trimming and J lost 4 bases, with 20 bases between them. CDR3: CASSPQGSRRVTEAFF. As DNA, the CDR3 is TGTGCCAGCAGTCCACAGGGATCCCGTAGAGTCACTGAAGCTTTCTTT. The full variable domain, completed using reference TRBV28 and TRBJ1-1, is DVKVTQSSRYLVKRTGEKVFLECVQDMDHENMFWYRQDPGLGLRLIYFSYDVKMKEKGDIPEGYSVSREKKERFSLILESASTNQTSMYLCASSPQGSRRVTEAFFGQGTRLTVV.

The chain joins TRBV7-8 to TRBJ1-5; D not resolved. Trimming shortened V by 1 base and J by 2 bases, and 12 bases separated the two germline ends. The germline V gene encodes CDR1 SGHVS and CDR2 FQNEAQ. The CDR3 spans 16 residues. The CDR3 region has the DNA TGTGCCAGCAGCTTAGATCTGGTTGCGGGCAATCAGCCCCAGCATTTT. It codes for CASSLDLVAGNQPQHF.

The chain links TRBV19 to TRBJ2-6; a weak D match, TRBD2 (5 bases). The V end was cut by 3 bases, the J end by 6 bases, with 9 bases between. CDR1 is LNHDA and CDR2 is SQIVND in the germline V gene (reference sequence). The CDR3 contains 14 residues. The CDR3 sequence is CASSIWTEANVLTF. CDR3 coding DNA: TGTGCCAGTAGTATCTGGACTGAGGCCAACGTCCTGACTTTC.

The J gene is TRBJ2-7, the V gene TRBV11-1, with TRBD1 identical over 7 bases. The ends lost 3 bases at V and 5 bases at J; junction bases unmatched: 10. CDR1 is SGHAT and CDR2 is FQDESV in the germline V gene (reference sequence). The CDR3 contains 15 residues. Here the CDR3 reads CASSLEGGTVNEQYF. The CDR3 DNA reads as TGTGCCAGCAGCTTGGAAGGGGGCACGGTTAACGAGCAGTACTTC.

The rearrangement joins TRBV5-1 to TRBJ2-5, with D maybe TRBD1 (5 bases). This CDR3 has 14 residues. CDR1 and CDR2 from the germline V gene are SGHRS and YFSETQ. V was trimmed by 0 bases and J by 5 bases, leaving 11 bases between them. The CDR3 region has the DNA TGCGCCAGCAGCTTGGGACAGTCGGCGGAGACCCAGTACTTC. Its translation is CASSLGQSAETQYF.

The V gene is TRBV7-6, the J gene TRBJ1-1; TRBD1 might be the D (6 bases). The CDR3 spans 13 residues. The germline V gene encodes CDR1 SGHVS and CDR2 FNYEAQ. V dropped 2 bases and J dropped 4 bases, with 8 bases sitting between them. The CDR3: CASSLQGSTEAFF. CDR3 DNA sequence: TGTGCCAGCAGCTTACAGGGGAGCACTGAAGCTTTCTTT.